This T cell receptor beta chain was identified during a study of OX40 agonist ivuxolimab in advanced cancers. Study-wide background: Three dose-escalation patients had partial responses: one with hepatocellular carcinoma and two with cutaneous melanoma.

In germline, CDR1 is MNHEY, CDR2 SMNVEV (reference sequence). V was clipped by 5 bases and J by 2 bases; unmatched bases: 5. CDR3 length: 15 residues. Using immunoSEQ multiplex PCR, the repertoire was profiled, and TCRdb retains in-frame clones only, with some absent. This sample has fewer than 6,500 clones, with just under 70% found just once. This clone is categorized as large. Its antigen is still unknown. Study-level results: The investigators did not determine what antigen specificity the expanded peripheral T cells had. Average numbers of expanded clones were greater in CD8+ T cells than in CD4+. There were also nonresponders showing low normalized T-cell clonal expansion.

The TCR was taken from an adult with an advanced solid tumor such as melanoma, head and neck, liver or kidney cancer. The input for sequencing was CD4+ or CD8+ T cells sorted from blood, taken in a trial of the OX40 agonist ivuxolimab. The gene calls are TRBV27 and TRBJ1-3, with 8 bases identical to TRBD1. CDR3 in DNA: TGTGCCAGCAGTGATTGGACAGGGCCTGGAAACACCATATATTTT. This translates into CASSDWTGPGNTIYF.